These 20 T cell receptor beta chains came from one sample sequenced in a study of blood T cell repertoires in COVID-19. The protocol was immunoSEQ multiplex PCR, while the TCRdb copy is restricted to in-frame clones and leaves out a portion. The data show tens of thousands of clones, approximately 80% seen once. Material: peripheral blood. The receptor set was obtained from a man at least 80 years old with acute or convalescent COVID-19.

The V call is TRBV10-3, the J call TRBJ2-5; 8 bases map to TRBD2. The ends lost 2 bases at V and 0 bases at J; junction bases unmatched: 11. Germline lookup yields CDR1 ENHRY and CDR2 SYGVKD. The CDR3 sequence is 18 residues long. Here the CDR3 DNA reads TGTGCCATCAGTGAGAGTGGCGGGGGGCTTCTGTACCAAGAGACCCAGTACTTC. This translates into CAISESGGGLLYQETQYF.

The CDR3 spells CASTRTGAPTNEQFF. The CDR3 coding sequence is TGTGCCAGCACCAGGACAGGGGCGCCGACCAATGAGCAGTTCTTC. This chain joins TRBV6-5 and TRBJ2-1, with 9 bases identical to TRBD1. V trimming: 7 bases; J trimming: 6 bases; junction bases outside the gene matches: 10. The germline CDR1 and CDR2 sequences are MNHEY and SVGAGI. The CDR3 has 15 residues.

The chain employs TRBV11-2 and TRBJ2-3, with 8 bases that match TRBD2. The CDR3 loop spans 15 amino acids. With 5 bases clipped from V and 4 bases from J, the junction kept 8 bases outside the gene matches. The germline CDR1 and CDR2 sequences are SGHAT and FQNNGV. The CDR3 region has the DNA TGTGCCAGCAGCCATACGGGGGGGCTGGCAGATACGCAGTATTTT. Translated: CASSHTGGLADTQYF.

V is TRBV6-5 and J is TRBJ1-1, with 10 bases that match TRBD1. CDR3 length: 13 residues. Germline CDR1 reads MNHEY; CDR2 reads SVGAGI. J was trimmed by 6 bases and V by 7 bases; bases with no gene match: 5. The CDR3 DNA follows: TGTGCCAGCATCGACAGGGGGCGTGCTGAAGCTTTCTTT. It is translated as CASIDRGRAEAFF.

The rearrangement joins TRBV6-5 to TRBJ1-1; no definite D call. In germline, CDR1 is MNHEY, CDR2 SVGAGI. V was cut by 5 bases and J by 0 bases, with 10 bases left in between. The CDR3 is 14 residues long. CDR3 sequence (DNA): TGTGCCAGCAGTACCATATACATGAACACTGAAGCTTTCTTT. This translates into CASSTIYMNTEAFF.

The rearrangement uses TRBV6-5 and TRBJ1-1, with TRBD1 as a possible D gene (5 bases). The V gene's germline CDR1 is MNHEY and CDR2 SVGAGI. Trimming pared 2 bases from V and 5 bases from J, leaving 15 bases between. The length of the CDR3 is 15 residues. Here the CDR3 reads CASSYRQGLGTEAFF. The CDR3 DNA follows: TGTGCCAGCAGTTACCGCCAGGGTTTAGGGACTGAAGCTTTCTTT.

The CDR3 bases are TGCAGCGTTGAGGGCCCCTCGGGCACAGATACGCAGTATTTT. Protein sequence: CSVEGPSGTDTQYF. This chain uses TRBV29-1 with TRBJ2-3; D is ambiguous. This CDR3 is 14 amino acids long. CDR1 SQVTM and CDR2 ANQGSEA come from the germline V gene. Trimming removed 3 bases at V and 1 base at J, with 11 bases between.

J is TRBJ1-2 and V is TRBV5-1; TRBD1 agrees at 7 bases. CDR1 and CDR2 (germline): SGHRS, YFSETQ. The ends lost 4 bases at V and 2 bases at J; junction bases unmatched: 11. The CDR3 length is 16 residues. Written as DNA, the CDR3 is TGCGCCAGCAGCCCACAAGCAAAAGGGGGCAACTATGGCTACACCTTC. Amino acid sequence: CASSPQAKGGNYGYTF.

This clone was detected ten times or more. This CDR3 is CASSGTDRNYGYTF. The CDR3 region has the DNA TGTGCCAGCAGCGGAACAGATCGTAACTATGGCTACACCTTC. The chain is built from TRBV5-5 and TRBJ1-2; D uncertain. CDR3 length: 14 amino acids. Trimming pared 4 bases from V and 1 base from J, leaving 11 bases between. Germline CDR1 and CDR2: SGHKS and YYEKEE (reference sequence). The full variable domain, completed using reference TRBV5-5 and TRBJ1-2, is DAGVTQSPTHLIKTRGQQVTLRCSPISGHKSVSWYQQVLGQGPQFIFQYYEKEERGRGNFPDRFSARQFPNYSSELNVNALLLGDSALYLCASSGTDRNYGYTFGSGTRLTVV.

The chain recombines TRBV25-1 with TRBJ2-7; a weak D match, TRBD1 (6 bases). V shed 7 bases and J shed 6 bases, with 22 bases lying between them. There are 15 residues in the CDR3. Germline loops: CDR1 MGHDK, CDR2 SYGVNS. As DNA, the CDR3 is TGTGCCAGCATGGCCGGCAGAGGGGGTAGGGTCGAGCAGTACTTC. Amino acids: CASMAGRGGRVEQYF.

The rearrangement links TRBV28 to TRBJ1-2; D is perhaps TRBD1 (6 bases). Germline CDR1 reads MDHEN; CDR2 reads SYDVKM. This CDR3 is 12 amino acids long. Trimming pared 8 bases from V and 4 bases from J, leaving 11 bases between. The CDR3 DNA reads as TGTGCCAGCGGAACAGGGCCCTATGGCTACACCTTC. This gives the protein CASGTGPYGYTF.

The chain carries TRBV29-1 and TRBJ1-2; tentatively, D is TRBD1 (6 bases). Germline assignment: CDR1 SQVTM and CDR2 ANQGSEA. Deletions cut 3 bases from V and 5 bases from J, with 7 bases between. The CDR3 is made up of 11 amino acids. CDR3 bases: TGCAGCGTTGATACAGGGTATGGCTACACCTTC. It yields the protein CSVDTGYGYTF.

This chain connects TRBV2 to TRBJ1-2; the D gene is possibly TRBD1 (6 bases). Germline values: CDR1 SNHLY, CDR2 FYNNEI. V was pared by 3 bases and J by 3 bases, with 11 bases between. The CDR3 spans 14 residues. The CDR3 bases are TGTGCCAGCAGTGATGTGGGGGCGGACTATGGCTACACCTTC. Its translation: CASSDVGADYGYTF.

J is TRBJ1-3 and V is TRBV5-5; possibly TRBD1 for D (6 bases). Trimming left V 1 base short and J 4 bases short, with 18 bases between. The CDR3 covers 17 residues. Germline CDR1 and CDR2: SGHKS and YYEKEE (reference sequence). The chain's CDR3 is CASSLQAQGFSGNTIYF. As DNA, the CDR3 is TGTGCCAGCAGCTTGCAGGCGCAGGGGTTCTCCGGAAACACCATATATTTT.

This rearrangement joins TRBV7-2 to TRBJ2-2; 10 bases match TRBD2. The germline gives CDR1 SGHTA, CDR2 FQGNSA. V lost 4 bases, J lost 3 bases, and 2 bases stayed unmatched. The CDR3 has 15 residues. For the CDR3, the DNA is TGTGCCAGCAGCTCTAGCGGGGGATACACCGGGGAGCTGTTTTTT. As protein: CASSSSGGYTGELFF. Variable domain in full (rest from reference TRBV7-2 and TRBJ2-2): GAGVSQSPSNKVTEKGKDVELRCDPISGHTALYWYRQSLGQGLEFLIYFQGNSAPDKSGLPSDRFSAERTGGSVSTLTIQRTQQEDSAVYLCASSSSGGYTGELFFGEGSRLTVL.

J is TRBJ2-5 and V is TRBV30; TRBD2 aligns across 7 bases. Germline V gene lookup returns CDR1 GTSNPN and CDR2 SVGIG (reference sequence). V gave up 5 bases and J gave up 2 bases; unmatched junction bases: 5. CDR3 size: 13 residues. CDR3 loop: CAWASGFQETQYF. CDR3 nucleotide sequence: TGTGCCTGGGCTAGCGGATTTCAAGAGACCCAGTACTTC.

V and J are TRBV30 and TRBJ1-3; D unclear. Per germline, CDR1 GTSNPN and CDR2 SVGIG (reference sequence). CDR3 length: 13 amino acids. V was pared by 0 bases and J by 8 bases, with 11 bases between. CDR3 amino acids: CAWSVSNADTIYF. The DNA for the CDR3 is TGTGCCTGGAGTGTATCAAACGCAGACACCATATATTTT.

In DNA form, the CDR3 reads TGCGCCAGCAGCTTGGATTGGAGCTACGAGCAGTACTTC. It yields the protein CASSLDWSYEQYF. V gene TRBV5-1 combines with J gene TRBJ2-7; no clear D. The CDR3 is made up of 13 amino acids. CDR1 and CDR2 from the germline V gene are SGHRS and YFSETQ. Deletions cut 0 bases from V and 3 bases from J, with 7 bases between. Looking up the rest from reference TRBV5-1 and TRBJ2-7 gives the full variable domain: KAGVTQTPRYLIKTRGQQVTLSCSPISGHRSVSWYQQTPGQGLQFLFEYFSETQRNKGNFPGRFSGRQFSNSRSEMNVSTLELGDSALYLCASSLDWSYEQYFGPGTRLTVT.

V and J are TRBV7-9 and TRBJ2-7; D may be TRBD1 (7 bases). V was clipped by 3 bases and J by 4 bases, with 13 bases between them. Germline CDR1 SEHNR, CDR2 FQNEAQ (reference sequence). The CDR3 has 14 residues. CDR3 amino acids: CASSLGGTAYEQYF. DNA for the CDR3: TGTGCCAGCAGCTTGGGCGGGACAGCGTACGAGCAGTACTTC.

The chain links TRBV2 to TRBJ2-7, with D perhaps TRBD2 (6 bases). Germline-derived CDR1 and CDR2 are SNHLY and FYNNEI. V dropped 7 bases and J dropped 5 bases, with 18 bases sitting between them. The CDR3 is made up of 14 amino acids. For the CDR3, the DNA is TGTGCCAGCATCGAAGGGAGGTTTGGTAACGAGCAGTACTTC. As protein: CASIEGRFGNEQYF. Full variable domain (remainder filled in from reference TRBV2 and TRBJ2-7): EPEVTQTPSHQVTQMGQEVILRCVPISNHLYFYWYRQILGQKVEFLVSFYNNEISEKSEIFDDQFSVERPDGSNFTLKIRSTKLEDSAMYFCASIEGRFGNEQYFGPGTRLTVT.